Following are 14 T cell receptor beta chains from one sample sequenced in a study of blood T cell repertoires in COVID-19. The repertoire was sequenced with immunoSEQ multiplex PCR; TCRdb's copy has only in-frame clones and lacks some. The table has tens of thousands of clones, around 80% seen once; the top ten hold about 6.5%. Material: peripheral blood. The origin of the receptors is a man in his sixties or seventies with acute or convalescent COVID-19.

The CDR3 loop reads CASSLAGRGGTEAFF. Here the CDR3 DNA reads TGTGCCAGCAGCTTGGCCGGCCGGGGTGGGACTGAAGCTTTCTTT. The V gene is TRBV5-6, the J gene TRBJ1-1; no firm D call. Germline CDR1 reads SGHDT; CDR2 reads YYEEEE. The CDR3 has 15 residues. V was trimmed by 0 bases and J by 5 bases, leaving 14 bases between them.

The genes are TRBV4-1 and TRBJ2-3, with unresolved D. Germline values: CDR1 MGHRA, CDR2 YSYEKL. Trimming stripped 1 base from V and 3 bases from J, with 17 bases between. The CDR3 loop spans 17 amino acids. CDR3 region: CASSQVVLRPSTDTQYF. The CDR3, as DNA: TGCGCCAGCAGCCAAGTGGTTCTACGCCCTTCAACAGATACGCAGTATTTT.

This clone has more than one count but fewer than ten. CDR3 sequence reads: CASSAGGQGTGQPQHF. The CDR3 region has the DNA TGTGCCAGCTCGGCGGGGGGACAGGGGACGGGACAGCCCCAGCATTTT. This chain joins TRBV18 and TRBJ1-5, with TRBD1 matching 10 bases. The CDR3 runs to 16 residues. Germline V lookup: CDR1 KGHSH, CDR2 LQKENI. The J segment lost 7 bases and the V segment lost 6 bases, leaving 12 bases of the junction unmatched.

The V call is TRBV5-1, the J call TRBJ1-4, with 10 positions matching TRBD1. The germline gives CDR1 SGHRS, CDR2 YFSETQ. The CDR3 extends over 17 amino acids. J lost 2 bases, V lost 4 bases, and 8 bases had no gene match. The CDR3 coding sequence is TGCGCCAGCAGCCACAGGGACAGGGGTTTGACTAATGAAAAACTGTTTTTT. Its protein product is CASSHRDRGLTNEKLFF.

The rearrangement uses TRBV6-5 and TRBJ1-5; a weak D match, TRBD1 (6 bases). With 6 bases removed from V and 6 bases from J, the gap between germline ends came to 15 bases. This CDR3 is built from 14 residues. Germline-derived CDR1 and CDR2 are MNHEY and SVGAGI. The CDR3 nucleotides are TGTGCCAGCAGCGGGGGGCTACGGAGTCAGCCCCAGCATTTT. It specifies CASSGGLRSQPQHF.

The chain links TRBV7-2 to TRBJ1-2; perhaps TRBD1 as D (5 bases). Germline values: CDR1 SGHTA, CDR2 FQGNSA. With 3 bases removed from V and 1 base from J, the gap between germline ends came to 9 bases. The CDR3 runs 14 residues. The CDR3 DNA is TGTGCCAGCAGCTTCGACAGAAATAACTATGGCTACACCTTC. Residues: CASSFDRNNYGYTF.

This chain links TRBV5-6 with TRBJ1-1; 8 bases agree with TRBD1. Germline V gives CDR1 SGHDT, CDR2 YYEEEE. J was trimmed by 5 bases and V by 7 bases; bases with no gene match: 7. The CDR3 is 13 residues long. The CDR3 bases are TGTGCCAGCTCATGGACAGGGAAAACTGAAGCTTTCTTT. It encodes CASSWTGKTEAFF.

This clone was observed a few times. The chain links TRBV19 to TRBJ1-2; TRBD1 is a possible D gene (5 bases). The CDR3 loop spans 14 amino acids. Trimming pared 10 bases from V and 2 bases from J, leaving 17 bases between. Germline values: CDR1 LNHDA, CDR2 SQIVND (reference sequence). The CDR3 sequence: CATSRAGWNYGYTF. The DNA of the CDR3 is TGTGCCACTTCCCGGGCAGGGTGGAACTATGGCTACACCTTC.

The chain employs TRBV2 and TRBJ1-2, with D perhaps TRBD1 (5 bases). Germline-derived CDR1 and CDR2 are SNHLY and FYNNEI. This CDR3 comprises 15 residues. V was clipped by 3 bases and J by 5 bases, with 16 bases between them. The CDR3 DNA reads TGTGCCAGCAGTGAGCCCCCAGGGAAAGGGTATGGCTACACCTTC. Amino acid sequence: CASSEPPGKGYGYTF.

This chain uses TRBV4-2 with TRBJ2-5; TRBD2 aligns across 12 bases. With V trimmed by 1 base and J by 5 bases, 11 bases remained unmatched. CDR1 is LGHNA, CDR2 YNFKEQ, per germline. The CDR3 loop spans 18 amino acids. Here the CDR3 reads CASSQGQGLAGKEETQYF. The CDR3 coding sequence is TGTGCCAGCAGCCAAGGACAAGGACTAGCGGGAAAGGAGGAGACCCAGTACTTC.

V and J are TRBV18 and TRBJ1-2; TRBD1 might be the D (6 bases). The CDR3 covers 15 residues. The V end lost 6 bases, the J end lost 3 bases, and 17 bases lay between the germline ends. Germline V gene data show CDR1 as KGHSH and CDR2 as LQKENI. This CDR3 reads CASSAEQGRDYGYTF. The CDR3 DNA reads as TGTGCCAGCTCGGCGGAACAGGGTCGAGACTATGGCTACACCTTC.

The V and J genes are TRBV6-1 and TRBJ2-7; D gene uncertain. CDR3 length: 15 amino acids. V shed 2 bases and J shed 2 bases, with 13 bases lying between them. Germline V gene lookup returns CDR1 MNHNS and CDR2 SASEGT. The CDR3 sequence: CASSEQLSVAYEQYV. In DNA form, the CDR3 reads TGTGCCAGCAGTGAACAGTTGTCAGTCGCCTACGAGCAGTACGTC.

This clone appeared a few times. The chain is built from TRBV2 and TRBJ1-1; 8 bases match TRBD1. Germline CDR1 and CDR2: SNHLY and FYNNEI. This CDR3 comprises 15 residues. V shed 3 bases, J shed 1 base, and the junction held 4 bases outside the gene matches. CDR3 sequence (DNA): TGTGCCAGCAGTGATCAGGGGGCTAAGAACACTGAAGCTTTCTTT. Its translation: CASSDQGAKNTEAFF.

The chain combines TRBV19 with TRBJ2-3; D remains ambiguous. This CDR3 is built from 16 residues. The V and J ends lost 4 bases and 3 bases respectively, with 17 bases between them. The germline gives CDR1 LNHDA, CDR2 SQIVND (reference sequence). The CDR3 DNA is TGTGCCAGTAGTACGACTGAAGTGAGAGCGACAGATACGCAGTATTTT. Translation: CASSTTEVRATDTQYF.